The next 5 T cell receptor beta chains were all read from a single sample in a study of a mutant IDH1 vaccine in newly diagnosed glioma. Time point: week 35, safety follow-up. Doses of 300 ug of mutant IDH1 20-mer peptide were given with topical imiquimod. Antigens of these TCRs are unknown. Profiled with immunoSEQ multiplex PCR; TCRdb holds only in-frame clones, not every one. The sample records about 46,000 clones, approximately 92% being singletons. This specimen consisted of PBMCs, obtained from a glioma patient whose treatment included an IDH1 peptide vaccine. The receptor set was obtained from a man aged 50 to 59 with glioma.

The chain uses TRBV18 and TRBJ1-4, with 8 bases matching TRBD1. This CDR3 comprises 14 residues. V lost 6 bases and J lost 8; bases outside the gene matches: 8. The V gene's germline CDR1 is KGHSH and CDR2 LQKENI. CDR3 coding DNA: TGTGCCAGCTCCCAACAGGGGGGGCTGGAAAAACTGTTTTTT. It yields the protein CASSQQGGLEKLFF.

This clone turned up a few times. This CDR3 is CASSISQGLRGYTF. In DNA form, the CDR3 reads TGCGCCAGCAGCATATCACAGGGGTTGCGAGGCTACACCTTC. The chain recombines TRBV5-1 with TRBJ1-2; 7 positions agree with TRBD1. V lost 4 bases, J lost 8 bases, and 11 bases stayed unmatched. Germline V gene sequence: CDR1 SGHRS, CDR2 YFSETQ. This CDR3 comprises 14 residues.

The chain recombines TRBV30 with TRBJ2-2; D is undetermined. Trimming left V 5 bases short and J 0 bases short, with 4 bases between. There are 12 residues in the CDR3. CDR1 is GTSNPN and CDR2 is SVGIG in the germline V gene (reference sequence). CDR3 coding DNA: TGTGCCTGGCTCCCGAACACCGGGGAGCTGTTTTTT. Amino acids: CAWLPNTGELFF. Full variable domain (remainder filled in from reference TRBV30 and TRBJ2-2): SQTIHQWPATLVQPVGSPLSLECTVEGTSNPNLYWYRQAAGRGLQLLFYSVGIGQISSEVPQNLSASRPQDRQFILSSKKLLLSDSGFYLCAWLPNTGELFFGEGSRLTVL.

The V gene is TRBV7-9, the J gene TRBJ1-5; a possible D gene is TRBD1 (5 bases). Germline CDR1 is SEHNR and CDR2 is FQNEAQ (reference sequence). V was trimmed by 5 bases and J by 7 bases, leaving 15 bases between them. This CDR3 comprises 14 residues. Here the CDR3 reads CASSDRDPGQPQHF. The DNA of the CDR3 is TGTGCCAGCAGCGACCGGGACCCCGGGCAGCCCCAGCATTTT. Looking up the rest from reference TRBV7-9 and TRBJ1-5 gives the full variable domain: DTGVSQNPRHKITKRGQNVTFRCDPISEHNRLYWYRQTLGQGPEFLTYFQNEAQLEKSRLLSDRFSAERPKGSFSTLEIQRTEQGDSAMYLCASSDRDPGQPQHFGDGTRLSIL.

A word on this clone: Other DNA sequences in this sample translate to the same CDR3. V is TRBV15 and J is TRBJ2-1, with D uncertain. Per germline, CDR1 LNHNV and CDR2 YYDKDF (reference sequence). V shed 1 base and J shed 5 bases, with 6 bases lying between them. The CDR3 runs 13 residues. The CDR3 sequence: CATSRASHNEQFF. In DNA form, the CDR3 reads TGTGCCACCAGCAGAGCCAGTCACAATGAGCAGTTCTTC.